This TCR beta chain appears in the sequencing data of a study of T cell responses to AZD1222 COVID-19 vaccine (TCRdb year 2021). Background on the whole study: AZD1222 recipients with second doses at about 4 weeks or about 12 weeks were pooled, because spike-specific TCR depth and breadth did not differ between schedules. A total of under 250 trial participants underwent TCR sequencing, of whom more than 200 had received two doses of AZD1222 and some 26 had received two doses of the MenACWY control vaccine. Trial participants were enrolled by age into 18-55, 56-69 and 70-plus year subgroups, with roughly 150, 30 and 60 TCR-sequenced participants respectively.

The intended sense of this specimen's time point label: baseline before first vaccination. The vaccinee samples were drawn from two UK trials, COV001 and COV002, one of which was a single-blind randomized controlled phase 2/3 trial testing AZD1222 (ChAdOx1 nCoV-19) in healthy adults. For TCRbeta chain sequencing, PBMC samples were collected from trial participants at day 0 and at day 28 after the second dose. The CDR3 regions of human TCRbeta chains were analyzed by immunosequencing. In the original analysis: Repertoire TCRs were checked for matches against a reference library of SARS-CoV-2-specific TCRs that had been generated using the MIRA antigen-specificity platform. Breadth was defined as the fraction of unique TCRs that were SARS-CoV-2-associated. Depth was defined as the fraction of total T cells that were SARS-CoV-2-associated. Using the MIRA data, every spike-specific TCR was mapped to the spike region that the TCR reacted to and assigned to either a CD4 or a CD8 class. Log10-transformed breadth and depth values were compared by one-way ANOVA with Sidak's multiple comparisons tests. TCRdb carries this immuneACCESS record with in-frame sequences only. Its versions omit some clonotypes, under half of them owing to an unresolved V gene in the studies checked, with the rest unexplained. For V, J and clone size, that table is used; D and trimming come from the DNA. The sample contains just under 95,000 clones, roughly 88% of them found a single time. The ten largest account for about 24% of the sample.

About this clone: The antigen it recognizes is unknown. No base quality information exists; no much larger clone differs at one position.

The paper's findings and limits, for the study overall: Participants were mostly white British, with more females than males. The authors suggested clonal diversity may have been underestimated. Vaccine-associated CD4 TCRs spanned the whole spike protein, with dominant responses in regions 160-218 and 743-854. In the small 56-69-year group, the increase in depth fell short of significance, most likely because of low power. Because no day 14 peak-response samples were available, repertoires were characterized only after the peak T cell response. Conclusions about previously exposed vaccinees are limited because only six or seven AZD1222 recipients were SARS-CoV-2 seropositive at baseline. Epitopes outside the regions mutated in the B.1.351 and B.1.1.7 variants were reportedly recognized by nearly half of the unique spike-specific TCRs. After two AZD1222 doses, both the breadth and the depth of spike-specific TCRs were significantly higher than at day 0 and than in MenACWY recipients.

V is shortened by 0 bases, J by 4 bases, and the region joining them spans 10 bases. The CDR3 runs 15 amino acids, cysteine and phenylalanine included. Only the CDR3 region is kept as DNA, spanning 45 bases read in frame from base 1. The germline V gene (reference sequence) yields LGHDT for CDR1 and YNNKEL for CDR2. The sample was peripheral blood, taken on day 0 of AZD1222 vaccination. The TCR was taken from an adult in good health. The receptor chain draws on TRBV3-1 (or the pseudogene TRBV3-2) and TRBJ1-5, and perhaps TRBD1 as D gene, on 5 matching bases. The CDR3: CASSQDTGENQPQHF. In nucleotides, the sequence is TGTGCCAGCAGCCAAGATACGGGGGAAAATCAGCCCCAGCATTTT.